This T cell receptor (beta chain) was sequenced in a study of blood T cell repertoires in COVID-19 (dated by TCRdb to 2020 to 2022). A note on the overall study: The collaborator samples originated in the United States, Italy and Spain and spanned the acute and convalescent phases of COVID-19. The prospective study material was composed of cDNA or gDNA derived from T cells, B-cell-depleted T cells, or PBMCs. Deeply sampled blood TCRbeta repertoires from subjects exposed to, actively infected with, or recovered from COVID-19 were included in the dataset. The repertoires were released in a freely available public database intended as a resource for research on the immune response to SARS-CoV-2. The samples were drawn from the first 160 participants of the ongoing ImmuneRACE study and from some 1,300 subjects provided by 6 global collaborators. The sample metadata nearly always contained a de-identified subject ID, COVID-19 status, age in years and sex. Where available, HLA class I and class II types were obtained from metadata supplied by the sample provider rather than from assay-based typing.

TCRbeta CDR3 regions were amplified from genomic DNA using the immunoSEQ Assay, a bias-controlled multiplex PCR. In the source study's methods: The number of nucleated cells in each sample was estimated by amplification of reference gene primers within the assay. To quantify the absolute abundance of each unique TCRbeta CDR3 rearrangement, sequence reads were collapsed and filtered. For each sample, productive Simpson clonality was calculated as the square root of Simpson's diversity index across productive rearrangements. TCRdb holds this immuneACCESS table with in-frame rearrangements only. Some clones are missing; in checked studies, unresolved V genes explain under half, and the rest has no known cause. V and J calls and clone size are copied from that table; D and trimming were computed from the DNA. The sample contains fewer than 450,000 clones, 90% of them found a single time. The ten largest clones capture approximately 0.65% of the sample.

The CDR3 has 15 amino acids, counting the end cysteine and phenylalanine. Solely the CDR3 DNA is kept, with 45 bases framed from the first base. Cut back by 4 bases and 4 bases, the V and J ends lie 14 bases apart. The germline V gene specifies SGHRS as CDR1 and YFSETQ as CDR2. Points the paper makes about the study in general: Clinical and demographic metadata were provided uncurated, with the amount varying by source and participant.

This clone is a singleton in its sample. Its binding antigen is unknown. Within one base of it there is no much larger clone, and no base qualities were kept. Enrolling through a virtual design, the prospective study's participants ranged in age from roughly 18 to 89 years and lived across 24 United States geographic areas. To assign participants to cohorts, the prospective study relied on clinical history that participants themselves reported in a screening survey and a study questionnaire. Recovered participants in ImmuneRACE Cohort 3 were defined by two consecutive negative NP/OP PCR tests, clearance by a healthcare professional, or resolution of symptoms. Mobile phlebotomists in the prospective study collected whole blood, serum and a nasopharyngeal or oropharyngeal swab from every participant. Additional blood draws and questionnaires over an approximately two-month period could optionally be provided by prospective study participants. Before DNA extraction, prospective study blood samples were shipped either frozen or at room temperature.

Sequencing was done on a sample of PBMCs or T cells enriched from blood (not recorded which). The sequence derives from a man in his late teens or twenties who had recovered from COVID-19. This receptor chain uses TRBV5-1 and TRBJ1-4, with a tentative D gene TRBD1 over 5 matching bases. The DNA sequence is given as TGCGCCAGCAGCGGGGGGACTATTAGTAATGAAAAACTGTTTTTT. This gives the protein CASSGGTISNEKLFF.